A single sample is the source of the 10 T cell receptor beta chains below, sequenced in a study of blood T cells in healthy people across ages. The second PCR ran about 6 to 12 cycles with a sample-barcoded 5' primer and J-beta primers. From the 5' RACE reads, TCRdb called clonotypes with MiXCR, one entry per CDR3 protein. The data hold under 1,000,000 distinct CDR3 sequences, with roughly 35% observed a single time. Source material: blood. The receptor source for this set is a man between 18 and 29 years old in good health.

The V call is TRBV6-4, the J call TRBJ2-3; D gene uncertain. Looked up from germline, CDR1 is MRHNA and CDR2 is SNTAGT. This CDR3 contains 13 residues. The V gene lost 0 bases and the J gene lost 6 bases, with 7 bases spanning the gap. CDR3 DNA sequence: TGTGCCAGCAGTGACTCAGAGCTGGATACGCAGTATTTT. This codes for CASSDSELDTQYF.

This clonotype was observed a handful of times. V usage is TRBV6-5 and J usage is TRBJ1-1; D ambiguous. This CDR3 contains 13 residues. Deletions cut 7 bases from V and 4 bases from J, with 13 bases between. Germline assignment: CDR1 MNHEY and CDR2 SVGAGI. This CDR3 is CASKQTYGTEAFF. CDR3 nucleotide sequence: TGTGCCAGCAAACAGACCTACGGCACTGAAGCTTTCTTT.

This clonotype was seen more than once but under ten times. As DNA, the CDR3 is TGTGCCAGCAGCCCTTTGCCGGGACAGGGTTACGAGCAGTACTTC. This sequence encodes CASSPLPGQGYEQYF. The J gene is TRBJ2-7, the V gene TRBV5-5; 9 nucleotides line up with TRBD1. CDR1 is SGHKS and CDR2 is YYEKEE in the germline V gene (reference sequence). J was trimmed by 4 bases and V by 4 bases; bases with no gene match: 9. This CDR3 has 15 residues.

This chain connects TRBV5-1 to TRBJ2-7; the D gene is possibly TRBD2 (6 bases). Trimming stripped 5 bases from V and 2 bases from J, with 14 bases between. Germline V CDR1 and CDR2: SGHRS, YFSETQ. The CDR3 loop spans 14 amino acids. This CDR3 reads CASSRRDGTYEQYF. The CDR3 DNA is TGCGCCAGCAGTCGGCGGGATGGCACCTACGAGCAGTACTTC. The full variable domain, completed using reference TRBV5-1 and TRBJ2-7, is KAGVTQTPRYLIKTRGQQVTLSCSPISGHRSVSWYQQTPGQGLQFLFEYFSETQRNKGNFPGRFSGRQFSNSRSEMNVSTLELGDSALYLCASSRRDGTYEQYFGPGTRLTVT.

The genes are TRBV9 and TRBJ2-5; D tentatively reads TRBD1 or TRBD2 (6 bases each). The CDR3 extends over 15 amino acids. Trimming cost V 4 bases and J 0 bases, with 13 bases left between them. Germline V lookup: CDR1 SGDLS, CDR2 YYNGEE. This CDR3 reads CASSPVGGYQETQYF. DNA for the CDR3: TGTGCCAGCAGCCCCGTAGGGGGGTACCAAGAGACCCAGTACTTC.

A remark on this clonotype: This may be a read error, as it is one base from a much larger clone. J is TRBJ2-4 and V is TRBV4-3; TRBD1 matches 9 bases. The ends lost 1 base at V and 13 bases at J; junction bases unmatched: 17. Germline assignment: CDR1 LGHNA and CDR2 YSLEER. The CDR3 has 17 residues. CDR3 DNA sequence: TGCGCCAGCAGCCAAGCGAGGGGACAGGGTCCCCCCTACGGGCAGTACTTC. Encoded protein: CASSQARGQGPPYGQYF.

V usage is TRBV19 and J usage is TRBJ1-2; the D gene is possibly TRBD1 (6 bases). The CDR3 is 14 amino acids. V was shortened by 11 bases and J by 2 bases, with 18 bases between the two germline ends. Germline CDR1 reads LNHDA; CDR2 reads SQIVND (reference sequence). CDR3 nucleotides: TGTGCCTCTACCCCGCGGGACACCAACTATGGCTACACCTTC. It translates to CASTPRDTNYGYTF.

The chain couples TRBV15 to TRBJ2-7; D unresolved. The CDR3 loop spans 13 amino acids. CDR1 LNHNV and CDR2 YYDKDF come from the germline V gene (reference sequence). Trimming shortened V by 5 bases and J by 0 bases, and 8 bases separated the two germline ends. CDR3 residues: CATSLIFSYEQYF. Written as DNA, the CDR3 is TGTGCCACCAGCTTAATCTTCTCCTACGAGCAGTACTTC.

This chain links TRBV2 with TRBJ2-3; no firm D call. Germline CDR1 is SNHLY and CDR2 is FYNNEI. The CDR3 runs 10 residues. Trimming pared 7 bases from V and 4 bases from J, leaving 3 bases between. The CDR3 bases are TGTGCCAGCAAAGCAGATACGCAGTATTTT. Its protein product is CASKADTQYF.

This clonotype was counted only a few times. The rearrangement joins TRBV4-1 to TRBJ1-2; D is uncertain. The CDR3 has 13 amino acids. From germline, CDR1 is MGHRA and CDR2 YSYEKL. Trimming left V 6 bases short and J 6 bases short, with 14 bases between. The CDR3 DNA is TGCGCCAGCAGTCTTTATAGGGAGGATGGCTACACCTTC. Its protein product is CASSLYREDGYTF.